This T cell receptor beta chain was obtained from a study of regulatory T cells in long-lasting Graves disease. Study overall: The study counted Graves' disease as persistent given over 5 years of antithyroid drugs and positive TSH receptor antibodies. Broader study findings: Under persistent disease, TRBV28, TRBJ1-2 and TRBJ2-5 were used preferentially.

Library construction for TCR beta used iRepertoire HTBI primers and Arm-PCR of CDR3 regions. In the authors' methods: Segment identification across samples yielded roughly 62 TRBV and roughly 15 TRBJ segments. TCRdb redid the calling of the multiplex PCR reads with MiXCR, one entry per CDR3 protein. It is TCRdb's table, rather than the study itself, that gives the V and J calls and clone size. This table holds a few hundred thousand distinct CDR3 sequences, 23% found once. V shed 5 bases and J shed 0 bases, with 8 bases lying between them. Per germline, CDR1 SEHNR and CDR2 FQNEAQ (reference sequence). The CDR3 runs 14 residues. With regard to this clonotype: Antigen unknown.

Time point: persistent/refractory GD, antithyroid drugs over 5 years with positive TRAb. TCR sequences were obtained from RNA taken from PBMCs. The source of the patients was an endocrinology department in Xi'an, China. Sequenced here: peripheral blood mononuclear cells (PBMCs), sampled when the disease was refractory, from a patient treated with antithyroid drugs. This clonotype was obtained from a female donor with Graves disease. The chain recombines TRBV7-9 with TRBJ1-5; D is ambiguous. CDR3 residues: CASSGPDSNQPQHF. The CDR3 bases are TGTGCCAGCAGCGGTCCGGATAGCAATCAGCCCCAGCATTTT.